These 17 T cell receptor beta chains came from one sample sequenced in a study of glioma-infiltrating T cells after dendritic cell vaccination. The time point here: after dendritic cell vaccination, including at tumor progression/relapse. Assay: immunoSEQ multiplex PCR; the TCRdb copy retains only in-frame clones and omits some. The data show over 65,000 clones, with 85% seen just once and around 8% held by the top ten. Sequencing was performed on blood, taken after dendritic cell vaccination. These receptors originate from a human donor with glioblastoma.

V usage is TRBV7-6 and J usage is TRBJ1-4; maybe TRBD1 (5 bases). Germline CDR1 reads SGHVS; CDR2 reads FNYEAQ. V gave up 5 bases and J gave up 3 bases, with 13 bases separating them. The length of the CDR3 is 15 residues. The CDR3 DNA reads as TGTGCCAGCAGCCGAAACAAGGGGTCTAATGAAAAACTGTTTTTT. Protein product: CASSRNKGSNEKLFF.

This CDR3 is CASSIGLAGVFNPPKDEQYF. In nucleotides, the CDR3 is TGTGCCAGCAGTATCGGACTAGCGGGAGTTTTTAACCCCCCTAAGGACGAGCAGTACTTC. The chain uses TRBV28 and TRBJ2-7, with 13 bases fitting TRBD2. Germline V gene data show CDR1 as MDHEN and CDR2 as SYDVKM. The CDR3 extends over 20 amino acids. Trimming at V came to 5 bases and at J to 5 bases, leaving 21 bases not matched to a gene.

This chain connects TRBV10-3 to TRBJ2-5; D unclear. This CDR3 comprises 14 residues. V was shortened by 3 bases and J by 1 base, with 9 bases between the two germline ends. Germline V gives CDR1 ENHRY, CDR2 SYGVKD. As DNA, the CDR3 is TGTGCCATCAGTGACAGGAAAAGCCAAGAGACCCAGTACTTC. It yields the protein CAISDRKSQETQYF.

The rearrangement uses TRBV7-3 and TRBJ2-7, with 10 bases matching TRBD2. This CDR3 spans 16 amino acids. Looked up from germline, CDR1 is SGHTA and CDR2 is FQGTGA. Trimming at V came to 5 bases and at J to 7 bases, leaving 14 bases not matched to a gene. CDR3 bases: TGTGCCAGCAGCCCGTCCCCTAGCGGGAGAATAGAGGAGCAGTACTTC. Translating gives CASSPSPSGRIEEQYF. Filled out from reference TRBV7-3 and TRBJ2-7, the complete variable domain reads GAGVSQTPSNKVTEKGKYVELRCDPISGHTALYWYRQSLGQGPEFLIYFQGTGAADDSGLPNDRFFAVRPEGSVSTLKIQRTERGDSAVYLCASSPSPSGRIEEQYFGPGTRLTVT.

This clone has only one observation. The chain joins TRBV6-5 to TRBJ2-3; the match to TRBD1 covers 8 bases. V gave up 7 bases and J gave up 4 bases; unmatched junction bases: 10. Looked up from germline, CDR1 is MNHEY and CDR2 is SVGAGI. The CDR3 covers 15 residues. The CDR3 DNA reads as TGTGCCAGCACGGCGTGGACAGGGAGTGCAGATACGCAGTATTTT. The encoded protein is CASTAWTGSADTQYF.

The chain links TRBV4-1 to TRBJ2-3; the D is unclear. The CDR3 spans 16 residues. Germline CDR1 MGHRA, CDR2 YSYEKL. The V gene lost 0 bases and the J gene lost 2 bases, with 12 bases spanning the gap. CDR3: CASSQDTETFTDTQYF. CDR3 DNA sequence: TGCGCCAGCAGCCAAGATACAGAGACGTTCACAGATACGCAGTATTTT.

This clone was seen just once. For the CDR3, the DNA is TGTGCCAGCAGCCCGGGGGTGGGGGTAGGCAATCAGCCCCAGCATTTT. The encoded protein is CASSPGVGVGNQPQHF. This chain links TRBV7-9 with TRBJ1-5; tentative D call: TRBD1 (5 bases). This CDR3 comprises 16 residues. Germline CDR1 and CDR2: SEHNR and FQNEAQ (reference sequence). V lost 5 bases and J 2 bases, leaving 16 bases between the germline ends.

V and J are TRBV27 and TRBJ2-6; no definite D call. The CDR3 covers 14 residues. Trimming shortened V by 5 bases and J by 1 base, and 6 bases separated the two germline ends. The germline gives CDR1 MNHEY, CDR2 SMNVEV (reference sequence). The CDR3 region is CASSPSSGANVLTF. CDR3 nucleotide sequence: TGTGCCAGCAGTCCCAGTTCTGGGGCCAACGTCCTGACTTTC.

The V call is TRBV29-1, the J call TRBJ2-2; D is unclear. Germline assignment: CDR1 SQVTM and CDR2 ANQGSEA. The CDR3 is 14 amino acids. The V and J ends lost 0 bases and 6 bases respectively, with 11 bases between them. CDR3 loop: CSVEDHPRAGELFF. The CDR3 DNA sequence: TGCAGCGTTGAAGATCATCCCCGCGCCGGGGAGCTGTTTTTT.

The DNA for the CDR3 is TGTGCCAGCAGCCGCCCGGGACTAGCGAGGAACACCGGGGAGCTGTTTTTT. Residues: CASSRPGLARNTGELFF. This sequence joins TRBV14 and TRBJ2-2; 10 bases fit TRBD2. The germline V gene encodes CDR1 SGHDN and CDR2 FVKESK. This CDR3 is 17 amino acids long. V lost 4 bases and J lost 1; bases outside the gene matches: 6. Based on the CDR3 plus reference TRBV14 and TRBJ2-2, the full variable domain is EAGVTQFPSHSVIEKGQTVTLRCDPISGHDNLYWYRRVMGKEIKFLLHFVKESKQDESGMPNNRFLAERTGGTYSTLKVQPAELEDSGVYFCASSRPGLARNTGELFFGEGSRLTVL.

V usage is TRBV2 and J usage is TRBJ1-1, with D unclear. This CDR3 contains 13 residues. Trimming removed 7 bases at V and 2 bases at J, with 11 bases between. The germline gives CDR1 SNHLY, CDR2 FYNNEI. For the CDR3, the DNA is TGTGCCAGCAATTACAGAAAAAACACTGAAGCTTTCTTT. It specifies CASNYRKNTEAFF.

CDR3 sequence (DNA): TGTGCCAGTACTGGGACAACAACCGGGGAGCTGTTTTTT. This encodes CASTGTTTGELFF. This chain links TRBV19 with TRBJ2-2, with D tentatively TRBD1 (6 bases). The germline gives CDR1 LNHDA, CDR2 SQIVND (reference sequence). CDR3 length: 13 residues. V lost 7 bases and J lost 5, with 11 bases in between.

The V gene is TRBV6-5, the J gene TRBJ2-3, with D possibly TRBD2 on 6 matching bases. The CDR3 runs 15 residues. Germline loops: CDR1 MNHEY, CDR2 SVGAGI. The V and J ends lost 7 bases and 1 base respectively, with 15 bases between them. CDR3 protein: CASKVGGARTDTQYF. CDR3 in DNA: TGTGCCAGCAAAGTGGGCGGGGCCCGCACAGATACGCAGTATTTT.

The chain links TRBV7-9 to TRBJ2-7, with a tentative D call TRBD1 (6 bases). Germline loops: CDR1 SEHNR, CDR2 FQNEAQ (reference sequence). This CDR3 spans 15 amino acids. The V gene lost 5 bases and the J gene lost 1 base, with 15 bases spanning the gap. The CDR3 reads CASSPKTGKSYEQYF. CDR3 nucleotide sequence: TGTGCCAGCAGCCCAAAGACAGGCAAATCCTACGAGCAGTACTTC.

This rearrangement joins TRBV7-9 to TRBJ2-7; maybe TRBD1 (7 bases). The germline CDR1 and CDR2 sequences are SEHNR and FQNEAQ (reference sequence). This CDR3 has 17 amino acids. V lost 3 bases and J lost 5, with 23 bases in between. The CDR3 DNA sequence: TGTGCCAGCAGCTTCTCCGAGACAGGGAGGAGGAAGGACGAGCAGTACTTC. Its protein product is CASSFSETGRRKDEQYF.

This chain links TRBV4-2 with TRBJ2-1, with D possibly being TRBD2 (5 bases). Trimming took 6 bases from V and 7 from J, leaving 7 bases between them. Germline V gene sequence: CDR1 LGHNA, CDR2 YNFKEQ. This CDR3 contains 11 residues. The CDR3 protein is CASSSGNEQFF. The CDR3 DNA sequence: TGTGCCAGCAGTTCGGGGAATGAGCAGTTCTTC.

The CDR3 bases are TGCGCCAGCAGCCGTACACTAGCGGGAGGTCGGGAGACCCAGTACTTC. It encodes CASSRTLAGGRETQYF. The V and J genes are TRBV5-1 and TRBJ2-5; 12 positions agree with TRBD2. This CDR3 has 16 residues. Germline V gives CDR1 SGHRS, CDR2 YFSETQ. V was clipped by 4 bases and J by 5 bases; unmatched bases: 9.